This T cell receptor (beta chain) was sequenced during a study of OX40 agonist ivuxolimab in advanced cancers. Findings and caveats of the study: Both blood CD4+ and CD8+ T cells showed clonal growth by week 6 at 0.1 to 3.0 mg/kg.

The assay was immunoSEQ multiplex PCR, and TCRdb's table has in-frame clones only and misses some. Of roughly 41,000 clones listed, about 88% were seen once; the top ten hold approximately 10%. In the case of this clone: Its target is not known.

After removal of 0 bases from V and 1 base from J, the junction contained 2 bases not matched to a gene. This CDR3 comprises 15 residues. CDR1 and CDR2 (germline): SGDLS, YYNGEE. The chain employs TRBV9 and TRBJ2-5; 8 bases are shared with TRBD2. The input for sequencing was CD4+ or CD8+ T cells sorted from blood, taken in a trial of the OX40 agonist ivuxolimab. This TCR derives from an adult with an advanced solid tumor such as melanoma, head and neck, liver or kidney cancer. CDR3 sequence: CASSVGGRPQETQYF. The CDR3 bases are TGTGCCAGCAGCGTAGGCGGGAGGCCCCAAGAGACCCAGTACTTC. Combining the CDR3 with reference TRBV9 and TRBJ2-5 gives the whole variable domain DSGVTQTPKHLITATGQRVTLRCSPRSGDLSVYWYQQSLDQGLQFLIQYYNGEERAKGNILERFSAQQFPDLHSELNLSSLELGDSALYFCASSVGGRPQETQYFGPGTRLLVL.